Below, 29 T cell receptor beta chains from the same sample are listed, as sequenced in a study of blood T cell repertoires in COVID-19. Generated by immunoSEQ multiplex PCR, the TCRdb table keeps only in-frame clones and is missing some. The sample shows 210,000 or so clones, approximately 91% of them seen only once. Sequences were obtained from peripheral blood. Source of these receptors: an older woman with acute or convalescent COVID-19.

The chain joins TRBV7-2 to TRBJ2-1, with 10 bases fitting TRBD2. Germline CDR1 is SGHTA and CDR2 is FQGNSA. This CDR3 has 17 amino acids. J gave up 0 bases and V 1 base, and 3 bases lay outside the gene matches. The CDR3 DNA reads as TGTGCCAGCAGCTTAGATAGGACTAGCGGCTCCTACAATGAGCAGTTCTTC. It translates to CASSLDRTSGSYNEQFF. The whole variable domain, filled in from reference TRBV7-2 and TRBJ2-1, reads GAGVSQSPSNKVTEKGKDVELRCDPISGHTALYWYRQSLGQGLEFLIYFQGNSAPDKSGLPSDRFSAERTGGSVSTLTIQRTQQEDSAVYLCASSLDRTSGSYNEQFFGPGTRLTVL.

This CDR3 is CAWSDSETQYF. CDR3 DNA sequence: TGTGCCTGGTCAGATAGCGAGACCCAGTACTTC. The chain combines TRBV30 with TRBJ2-5; D is uncertain. This CDR3 region has 11 residues. Germline V lookup: CDR1 GTSNPN, CDR2 SVGIG (reference sequence). The V end was cut by 5 bases, the J end by 5 bases, with 9 bases between.

CDR3 nucleotide sequence: TGTGCCAGCATTTCGGGGAGCGAGAACACTGAAGCTTTCTTT. It translates to CASISGSENTEAFF. The rearrangement links TRBV2 to TRBJ1-1; no firm D call. CDR1 and CDR2 from the germline V gene are SNHLY and FYNNEI. V lost 7 bases and J lost 1, with 13 bases in between. The CDR3 extends over 14 amino acids.

The gene calls are TRBV5-1 and TRBJ1-2, with 9 bases lining up with TRBD1. Trimming cost V 4 bases and J 3 bases; bases outside gene matches: 7. CDR3 length: 15 amino acids. Germline CDR1 and CDR2: SGHRS and YFSETQ. The CDR3, as DNA: TGCGCCAGCAGCCCTGGGACAGGGTACGACTATGGCTACACCTTC. Protein: CASSPGTGYDYGYTF.

The chain employs TRBV5-1 and TRBJ1-1; 9 nucleotides match TRBD1. The V gene's germline CDR1 is SGHRS and CDR2 YFSETQ. With 2 bases clipped from V and 5 bases from J, the junction kept 7 bases outside the gene matches. This CDR3 comprises 15 residues. CDR3 nucleotide sequence: TGCGCCAGCAGCTTTTACAGGGGGCGCGGTACTGAAGCTTTCTTT. As protein: CASSFYRGRGTEAFF. Looking up the rest from reference TRBV5-1 and TRBJ1-1 gives the full variable domain: KAGVTQTPRYLIKTRGQQVTLSCSPISGHRSVSWYQQTPGQGLQFLFEYFSETQRNKGNFPGRFSGRQFSNSRSEMNVSTLELGDSALYLCASSFYRGRGTEAFFGQGTRLTVV.

The chain employs TRBV6-2 or TRBV6-3 and TRBJ2-1; 7 bases agree with TRBD1. CDR1 and CDR2 from the germline V gene are MNHEY and SVGEGT. Losses at the gene ends were 6 bases for V and 7 bases for J; bases not matched to a gene: 12. This CDR3 has 15 residues. For the CDR3, the DNA is TGTGCCAGCAGCCCGGGACAGAGCCTTCGGAATGAGCAGTTCTTC. The encoded protein is CASSPGQSLRNEQFF.

V gene TRBV6-4 combines with J gene TRBJ2-1, with 14 bases lining up with TRBD2. This CDR3 region has 18 residues. The junction had 16 bases not matched to a gene; V was cut back by 6 bases and J by 9 bases. Germline V lookup: CDR1 MRHNA, CDR2 SNTAGT. The chain's CDR3 is CASRGTDLGLAGDGEQFF. CDR3 bases: TGTGCCAGCAGAGGCACAGACCTGGGACTAGCGGGAGATGGTGAGCAGTTCTTC.

The chain joins TRBV3-1 (or the pseudogene TRBV3-2) to TRBJ2-7; no definite D call. The CDR3 runs 14 residues. Trimming took off 1 base at V and 0 bases at J, with 7 bases between the two ends. Germline-derived CDR1 and CDR2 are LGHDT and YNNKEL (reference sequence). CDR3 sequence reads: CASSQVPLSYEQYF. CDR3 sequence (DNA): TGTGCCAGCAGCCAAGTTCCCCTCTCCTACGAGCAGTACTTC.

The chain uses TRBV5-4 and TRBJ2-1, with 9 positions matching TRBD2. The CDR3 sequence is 16 residues long. The junction had 13 bases not matched to a gene; V was cut back by 5 bases and J by 7 bases. Germline lookup yields CDR1 SGHNT and CDR2 YYREEE (reference sequence). The CDR3 reads CASRGRGSGRMNEQFF. The CDR3 DNA reads TGTGCCAGCAGGGGGAGAGGAAGCGGGAGGATGAATGAGCAGTTCTTC.

The chain joins TRBV28 to TRBJ1-5; D is unresolved. V lost 0 bases to trimming and J lost 5 bases, with 14 bases between them. The germline CDR1 and CDR2 sequences are MDHEN and SYDVKM. This CDR3 spans 16 amino acids. CDR3 nucleotides: TGTGCCAGCAGTTTATGGAGGACGGAGGCCGATCAGCCCCAGCATTTT. This encodes CASSLWRTEADQPQHF. Full variable domain (rest looked up from reference TRBV28 and TRBJ1-5): DVKVTQSSRYLVKRTGEKVFLECVQDMDHENMFWYRQDPGLGLRLIYFSYDVKMKEKGDIPEGYSVSREKKERFSLILESASTNQTSMYLCASSLWRTEADQPQHFGDGTRLSIL.

The chain couples TRBV19 to TRBJ2-7, with 7 bases fitting TRBD1. This CDR3 comprises 17 residues. Trimming at V came to 1 base and at J to 2 bases, leaving 11 bases not matched to a gene. Germline loops: CDR1 LNHDA, CDR2 SQIVND (reference sequence). The CDR3 loop reads CASSIGGPGQSTYEQYF. CDR3 DNA sequence: TGTGCCAGTAGTATAGGGGGACCGGGACAGAGCACCTACGAGCAGTACTTC.

The V and J genes are TRBV27 and TRBJ2-1; a weak D match, TRBD2 (6 bases). The CDR3 is 12 residues long. V shed 0 bases and J shed 9 bases, with 6 bases lying between them. Germline V gene data show CDR1 as MNHEY and CDR2 as SMNVEV (reference sequence). The CDR3 DNA follows: TGTGCCAGCAGTTTATCGGGGGGTGAGCAGTTCTTC. The encoded protein is CASSLSGGEQFF.

The rearrangement uses TRBV11-2 and TRBJ1-1; D gene ambiguous. Looked up from germline, CDR1 is SGHAT and CDR2 is FQNNGV. Trimming stripped 3 bases from V and 5 bases from J, with 16 bases between. The CDR3 consists of 15 residues. This CDR3 reads CASSLPGFGGTEAFF. The CDR3 coding sequence is TGTGCCAGCAGCTTGCCGGGCTTCGGAGGGACTGAAGCTTTCTTT. Full variable domain (missing parts from reference TRBV11-2 and TRBJ1-1): EAGVAQSPRYKIIEKRQSVAFWCNPISGHATLYWYQQILGQGPKLLIQFQNNGVVDDSQLPKDRFSAERLKGVDSTLKIQPAKLEDSAVYLCASSLPGFGGTEAFFGQGTRLTVV.

This chain connects TRBV18 to TRBJ2-5; no reliable D call. Germline-derived CDR1 and CDR2 are KGHSH and LQKENI. The CDR3 has 13 residues. V was clipped by 0 bases and J by 5 bases, with 7 bases between them. The CDR3 bases are TGTGCCAGCTCACCACCCGGGTTGGAGACCCAGTACTTC. This sequence encodes CASSPPGLETQYF.

The gene calls are TRBV2 and TRBJ2-5; D perhaps matches TRBD2 (7 bases). Germline V CDR1 and CDR2: SNHLY, FYNNEI. The V end was cut by 4 bases, the J end by 4 bases, with 16 bases between. The CDR3 contains 15 residues. The CDR3 sequence is CASSAGGGPGETQYF. The CDR3 coding sequence is TGTGCCAGCAGTGCGGGCGGGGGCCCAGGAGAGACCCAGTACTTC.

This clone was seen a single time. The gene calls are TRBV5-1 and TRBJ2-3; TRBD2 aligns across 12 bases. The J segment lost 5 bases and the V segment lost 0 bases, leaving 4 bases of the junction unmatched. The CDR3 runs to 16 residues. Germline values: CDR1 SGHRS, CDR2 YFSETQ. CDR3 coding DNA: TGCGCCAGCAGCTTGGCGACTAGCGGGAGTGTAGATACGCAGTATTTT. As protein: CASSLATSGSVDTQYF.

CDR3 in amino acids: CASRARQGAWGYTF. In nucleotides, the CDR3 is TGTGCCAGCAGAGCCCGACAGGGGGCGTGGGGCTACACCTTC. The chain combines TRBV2 with TRBJ1-2; 10 bases map to TRBD1. The CDR3 loop spans 14 amino acids. V trimming: 6 bases; J trimming: 8 bases; junction bases outside the gene matches: 9. CDR1 and CDR2 from the germline V gene are SNHLY and FYNNEI.

CDR3 residues: CASSQQGLTDTQYF. CDR3 nucleotide sequence: TGCGCCAGCAGCCAACAGGGGTTAACAGATACGCAGTATTTT. The chain employs TRBV4-1 and TRBJ2-3, with D possibly matching TRBD1 (6 bases). This CDR3 comprises 14 residues. V lost 2 bases, J lost 3 bases, and 9 bases lay in between. Germline CDR1 MGHRA, CDR2 YSYEKL.

The rearrangement links TRBV7-8 to TRBJ2-7, with 11 bases aligning to TRBD2. The junction had 7 bases not matched to a gene; V was cut back by 0 bases and J by 6 bases. Looked up from germline, CDR1 is SGHVS and CDR2 is FQNEAQ. The CDR3 runs to 16 residues. The CDR3 here is CASSLAMTSGKREQYF. The CDR3 DNA reads TGTGCCAGCAGCTTAGCGATGACTAGCGGGAAACGCGAGCAGTACTTC.

The rearrangement links TRBV19 to TRBJ1-5; possibly TRBD1 for D (5 bases). The CDR3 sequence is 15 residues long. Trimming left V 6 bases short and J 0 bases short, with 12 bases between. The germline gives CDR1 LNHDA, CDR2 SQIVND (reference sequence). The CDR3 here is CASSMEGNSNQPQHF. The CDR3 DNA follows: TGTGCCAGTAGCATGGAGGGGAATAGCAATCAGCCCCAGCATTTT. Full variable domain (remainder filled in from reference TRBV19 and TRBJ1-5): DGGITQSPKYLFRKEGQNVTLSCEQNLNHDAMYWYRQDPGQGLRLIYYSQIVNDFQKGDIAEGYSVSREKKESFPLTVTSAQKNPTAFYLCASSMEGNSNQPQHFGDGTRLSIL.

The rearrangement uses TRBV5-1 and TRBJ1-2, with 8 bases aligning to TRBD1. The CDR3 covers 14 residues. The J segment lost 9 bases and the V segment lost 4 bases, leaving 11 bases of the junction unmatched. The V gene's germline CDR1 is SGHRS and CDR2 YFSETQ. The CDR3 DNA sequence: TGCGCCAGCAGCCCCTCCGGGACAGGAGGTCGCTACACCTTC. Its translation is CASSPSGTGGRYTF.

The chain is built from TRBV10-3 and TRBJ1-3; D ambiguous. With 11 bases removed from V and 0 bases from J, the gap between germline ends came to 14 bases. The CDR3 contains 14 residues. From germline, CDR1 is ENHRY and CDR2 SYGVKD. This CDR3 reads CASLESLSGNTIYF. CDR3 coding DNA: TGTGCCTCACTGGAGAGCCTCTCTGGAAACACCATATATTTT.

The chain carries TRBV4-2 and TRBJ1-1; TRBD1 agrees at 8 bases. Germline CDR1 is LGHNA and CDR2 is YNFKEQ. This CDR3 is 18 amino acids long. J was trimmed by 1 base and V by 0 bases; bases with no gene match: 10. The CDR3 loop is CASSQDLGRGLGNTEAFF. The CDR3 DNA reads as TGTGCCAGCAGCCAAGATCTTGGCAGGGGGCTTGGGAACACTGAAGCTTTCTTT.

V is TRBV6-5 and J is TRBJ2-7; 8 bases match TRBD1. Germline CDR1 and CDR2: MNHEY and SVGAGI. V gave up 6 bases and J gave up 2 bases; unmatched junction bases: 6. CDR3 length: 14 residues. This CDR3 reads CASSVGQGPYEQYF. Written as DNA, the CDR3 is TGTGCCAGCAGCGTCGGACAGGGTCCCTACGAGCAGTACTTC.

This rearrangement joins TRBV9 to TRBJ2-3, with TRBD2 matching 8 bases. From germline, CDR1 is SGDLS and CDR2 YYNGEE. Trimming took 0 bases from V and 0 from J; bases not matched to a gene: 3. The CDR3 runs 16 residues. CDR3 nucleotides: TGTGCCAGCAGCGTAGCGGGGGGGTCTAGCACAGATACGCAGTATTTT. Encoded protein: CASSVAGGSSTDTQYF.

The chain combines TRBV2 with TRBJ2-7; 10 positions agree with TRBD1. V lost 3 bases to trimming and J lost 5 bases; unmatched junction nucleotides: 4. The germline CDR1 and CDR2 sequences are SNHLY and FYNNEI. There are 14 residues in the CDR3. The CDR3 nucleotides are TGTGCCAGCAGTGAGACAGGGGGCGCTGACGAGCAGTACTTC. This gives the protein CASSETGGADEQYF.

The rearrangement uses TRBV25-1 and TRBJ1-2; tentatively, D is TRBD1 (5 bases). The CDR3 length is 14 residues. CDR1 is MGHDK, CDR2 SYGVNS, per germline. Trimming stripped 2 bases from V and 8 bases from J, with 15 bases between. The CDR3 is CASSEAGPLLGYTF. Written as DNA, the CDR3 is TGTGCCAGCAGTGAAGCAGGGCCTCTCTTGGGCTACACCTTC.

The chain carries TRBV10-3 and TRBJ2-7; 7 bases agree with TRBD1. The CDR3 loop spans 15 amino acids. V shed 10 bases and J 5 bases; nucleotides not matched to a gene: 17. Germline lookup yields CDR1 ENHRY and CDR2 SYGVKD. CDR3: CATRNPAGGVHEQYF. Written as DNA, the CDR3 is TGTGCCACACGCAACCCGGCAGGGGGAGTCCACGAGCAGTACTTC.

This clone has just one count. The chain links TRBV7-2 to TRBJ2-7, with a possible D match to TRBD2 (5 bases). The length of the CDR3 is 17 residues. V was clipped by 0 bases and J by 3 bases, with 18 bases between them. Germline CDR1 SGHTA, CDR2 FQGNSA. The CDR3: CASSLALLRDYVYEQYF. As DNA, the CDR3 is TGTGCCAGCAGCTTAGCGCTCCTTCGGGATTACGTCTACGAGCAGTACTTC.